This is a list of T cell receptor beta chains from one sample in a study of cytotoxic CD8 clonotypes in ibrutinib-treated CLL. The method was immunoSEQ multiplex PCR; TCRdb's version includes in-frame clones alone and lacks a portion of them. The repertoire holds 35,000 to 55,000 clones, with around 73% as singletons. The material was PBMCs, obtained after 12 months of ibrutinib treatment. The receptors were gathered from a human donor with chronic lymphocytic leukemia. CDR3s include the opening cysteine and the closing phenylalanine or tryptophan. Each record gives: CDR3 length, J gene, V gene, clone size, D gene, CDR3 protein, CDR3 DNA. A D gene is named only where the DNA matches it firmly. For some rows the clone size is stated as once, few or many, or as a class when expanded; others skip it.

cdr3_length: 16; j_call: TRBJ2-7; v_call: TRBV21-1; clone_size: few; d_call: .; cdr3_aa: CASSKGGLATMDEQYF; cdr3_nt: TGTGCCAGCAGCAAAGGGGGACTAGCGACGATGGACGAGCAGTACTTC
cdr3_length: 15; j_call: TRBJ2-1; v_call: TRBV6-4; clone_size: .; d_call: .; cdr3_aa: CASSTAEASGNEQFF; cdr3_nt: TGTGCCAGCAGTACCGCCGAGGCCTCAGGCAATGAGCAGTTCTTC
cdr3_length: 14; j_call: TRBJ2-7; v_call: TRBV7-6; clone_size: .; d_call: TRBD1; cdr3_aa: CASTLTGSSYEQYF; cdr3_nt: TGTGCCAGCACCCTGACAGGGAGCTCCTACGAGCAGTACTTC
cdr3_length: 11; j_call: TRBJ2-2; v_call: TRBV30; clone_size: .; d_call: .; cdr3_aa: CAWSVGGELFF; cdr3_nt: TGTGCCTGGAGTGTAGGGGGGGAGCTGTTTTTT
cdr3_length: 12; j_call: TRBJ1-4; v_call: TRBV5-6; clone_size: .; d_call: .; cdr3_aa: CASSFLDEKLFF; cdr3_nt: TGTGCCAGCAGCTTCCTCGATGAAAAACTGTTTTTT
cdr3_length: 16; j_call: TRBJ2-1; v_call: TRBV5-4; clone_size: .; d_call: .; cdr3_aa: CASSSRQESSYNEQFF; cdr3_nt: TGTGCCAGCAGCTCCCGACAGGAGAGCTCCTACAATGAGCAGTTCTTC
cdr3_length: 13; j_call: TRBJ2-2; v_call: TRBV7-9; clone_size: .; d_call: .; cdr3_aa: CASSFEGIGELFF; cdr3_nt: TGTGCCAGCAGCTTCGAAGGGATCGGGGAGCTGTTTTTT
cdr3_length: 14; j_call: TRBJ2-3; v_call: TRBV19; clone_size: .; d_call: .; cdr3_aa: CASSIEGPGDTQYF; cdr3_nt: TGTGCCAGTAGTATAGAGGGCCCCGGGGATACGCAGTATTTT
cdr3_length: 15; j_call: TRBJ1-2; v_call: TRBV4-2; clone_size: .; d_call: TRBD1; cdr3_aa: CASSQDTGQITDYTF; cdr3_nt: TGTGCCAGCAGCCAAGATACGGGACAGATTACAGACTACACCTTC
cdr3_length: 14; j_call: TRBJ2-5; v_call: TRBV13; clone_size: .; d_call: .; cdr3_aa: CASSSQTGRGTQYF; cdr3_nt: TGTGCCAGCAGCTCCCAGACAGGCCGTGGGACCCAGTACTTC
cdr3_length: 14; j_call: TRBJ2-7; v_call: TRBV6-5; clone_size: .; d_call: .; cdr3_aa: CASSYSLGAYEQYF; cdr3_nt: TGTGCCAGCAGTTACTCGCTGGGCGCCTACGAGCAGTACTTC
cdr3_length: 16; j_call: TRBJ2-2; v_call: TRBV2; clone_size: once; d_call: .; cdr3_aa: CASSEARTANTGELFF; cdr3_nt: TGTGCCAGCAGTGAAGCTCGGACAGCTAACACCGGGGAGCTGTTTTTT
cdr3_length: 14; j_call: TRBJ2-1; v_call: TRBV29-1; clone_size: .; d_call: TRBD2; cdr3_aa: CSVVKWTSGGEQFF; cdr3_nt: TGCAGCGTTGTAAAATGGACTAGCGGTGGGGAGCAGTTCTTC
cdr3_length: 17; j_call: TRBJ2-1; v_call: TRBV14; clone_size: .; d_call: .; cdr3_aa: CASSAALLPISYNEQFF; cdr3_nt: TGTGCCAGCAGCGCCGCTCTTTTGCCGATATCCTACAATGAGCAGTTCTTC
cdr3_length: 17; j_call: TRBJ1-6; v_call: TRBV4-2; clone_size: .; d_call: .; cdr3_aa: CASSQSPGGVNNSPLHF; cdr3_nt: TGTGCCAGCAGCCAGTCGCCGGGGGGCGTTAATAATTCACCCCTCCACTTT
cdr3_length: 14; j_call: TRBJ2-7; v_call: TRBV27; clone_size: .; d_call: .; cdr3_aa: CASSQGGGDYEQYF; cdr3_nt: TGTGCCAGCAGTCAAGGTGGCGGGGACTACGAGCAGTACTTC
cdr3_length: 14; j_call: TRBJ1-2; v_call: TRBV27; clone_size: .; d_call: .; cdr3_aa: CASSPGRAVYGYTF; cdr3_nt: TGTGCCAGCAGTCCCGGGCGGGCCGTCTATGGCTACACCTTC
cdr3_length: 15; j_call: TRBJ2-7; v_call: TRBV7-7; clone_size: few; d_call: TRBD2; cdr3_aa: CASSSGSGETYEQYF; cdr3_nt: TGTGCTAGCAGCTCCGGTAGCGGGGAGACCTACGAGCAGTACTTC
cdr3_length: 14; j_call: TRBJ1-2; v_call: TRBV7-3; clone_size: .; d_call: .; cdr3_aa: CASSLTWQPYGYTF; cdr3_nt: TGTGCCAGCAGCTTAACTTGGCAGCCCTATGGCTACACCTTC
cdr3_length: 16; j_call: TRBJ2-1; v_call: TRBV5-6; clone_size: once; d_call: TRBD2; cdr3_aa: CASSLGLAGDYNEQFF; cdr3_nt: TGTGCCAGCAGCTTGGGACTAGCGGGTGATTACAATGAGCAGTTCTTC
cdr3_length: 13; j_call: TRBJ2-1; v_call: TRBV5-1; clone_size: .; d_call: .; cdr3_aa: CASSRDRNNEQFF; cdr3_nt: TGCGCCAGCAGCCGAGACAGAAACAATGAGCAGTTCTTC
cdr3_length: 15; j_call: TRBJ1-4; v_call: TRBV6-1; clone_size: few; d_call: .; cdr3_aa: CASSGAGQRNEKLFF; cdr3_nt: TGTGCCAGCAGTGGCGCCGGACAGCGTAATGAAAAACTGTTTTTT
cdr3_length: 16; j_call: TRBJ2-5; v_call: TRBV9; clone_size: few; d_call: TRBD1; cdr3_aa: CASSPPGTGGAETQYF; cdr3_nt: TGTGCCAGCAGCCCGCCGGGGACAGGGGGCGCGGAGACCCAGTACTTC
cdr3_length: 14; j_call: TRBJ1-1; v_call: TRBV5-5; clone_size: .; d_call: TRBD1; cdr3_aa: CASSQGQALLEAFF; cdr3_nt: TGTGCCAGCAGCCAAGGACAGGCCCTTCTTGAAGCTTTCTTT
cdr3_length: 12; j_call: TRBJ1-5; v_call: TRBV2; clone_size: .; d_call: .; cdr3_aa: CASMTGNQPQHF; cdr3_nt: TGTGCCAGCATGACGGGAAATCAGCCCCAGCATTTT
cdr3_length: 14; j_call: TRBJ1-1; v_call: TRBV19; clone_size: .; d_call: TRBD1; cdr3_aa: CASTTGQGYTEAFF; cdr3_nt: TGTGCCAGTACCACGGGACAGGGGTACACTGAAGCTTTCTTT
cdr3_length: 16; j_call: TRBJ2-3; v_call: TRBV9; clone_size: .; d_call: .; cdr3_aa: CASSKPVETSTDTQYF; cdr3_nt: TGTGCCAGCAGCAAACCGGTTGAAACTAGCACAGATACGCAGTATTTT
cdr3_length: 20; j_call: TRBJ2-2; v_call: TRBV1; clone_size: .; d_call: .; cdr3_aa: CTSSHLHSSGLRGGTGELFF; cdr3_nt: TGCACCAGCAGCCATCTCCACTCGTCGGGACTCCGGGGGGGCACCGGGGAGCTGTTTTTT
cdr3_length: 14; j_call: TRBJ2-7; v_call: TRBV9; clone_size: .; d_call: .; cdr3_aa: CASSVAAFQGEQYF; cdr3_nt: TGTGCCAGCAGCGTAGCTGCCTTCCAAGGCGAGCAGTACTTC